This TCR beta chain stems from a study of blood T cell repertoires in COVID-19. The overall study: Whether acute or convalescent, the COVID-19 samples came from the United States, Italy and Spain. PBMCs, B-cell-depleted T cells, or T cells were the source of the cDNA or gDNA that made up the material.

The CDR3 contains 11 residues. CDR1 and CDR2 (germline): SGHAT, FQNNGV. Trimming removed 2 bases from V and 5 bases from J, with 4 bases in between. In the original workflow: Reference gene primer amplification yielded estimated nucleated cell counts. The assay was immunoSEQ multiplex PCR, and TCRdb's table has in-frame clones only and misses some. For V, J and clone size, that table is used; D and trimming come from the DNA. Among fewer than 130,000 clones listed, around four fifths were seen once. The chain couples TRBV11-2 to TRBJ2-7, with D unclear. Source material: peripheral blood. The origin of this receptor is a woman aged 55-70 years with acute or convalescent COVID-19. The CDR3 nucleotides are TGTGCCAGCAGCTTAATCGACGAGCAGTACTTC. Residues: CASSLIDEQYF.